The 2 T cell receptor beta chains below come from one sample, sequenced in a study of early T cells in non-severe SARS-CoV-2 infection. TCRdb recomputed calls from the 5' RACE reads with MiXCR, one row per CDR3 protein. The table shows tens of thousands of distinct CDR3 sequences, with roughly 12% occurring only once. The sample consisted of whole blood. Every receptor here comes from an adult who was a healthcare worker with PCR-confirmed SARS-CoV-2 infection or an uninfected control (not recorded which).

This clonotype has a count of ten or more. V gene TRBV5-1 combines with J gene TRBJ1-2; weak D call: TRBD1 (5 bases). Germline CDR1 reads SGHRS; CDR2 reads YFSETQ. Trimming shortened V by 5 bases and J by 6 bases, and 17 bases separated the two germline ends. CDR3 size: 14 residues. The CDR3 sequence is CASRPRYEGDGYTF. CDR3 nucleotides: TGCGCCAGCAGGCCCCGGTACGAAGGGGATGGCTACACCTTC.

This clonotype was detected many times. This chain uses TRBV9 with TRBJ1-5; D gene uncertain. The CDR3 contains 15 residues. V gave up 3 bases and J gave up 7 bases, with 17 bases separating them. CDR1 SGDLS and CDR2 YYNGEE come from the germline V gene. CDR3 bases: TGTGCCAGCAGCGAGGGAACTAACCCGCCGCAGCCCCAGCATTTT. This gives the protein CASSEGTNPPQPQHF.